A selection of T cell receptor beta chains follows, all from one sample in a study of identifying expanded T cells in peripheral blood. Produced via immunoSEQ multiplex PCR; TCRdb's table is partial and in-frame only. There are some 90,000 clones in the sample; around 88% occur only once, and around 5.6% lies in the top ten. The specimen was blood. Receptors were obtained from a person between 18 and 69 years old in good health. Both conserved end residues are part of each CDR3. D genes are given only for firm matches. Some rows have no size entry. The others give once, few or many, or a class for an expanded clone.

CDR3: CASSYTGGFGTEAFF
DNA: TGTGCCAGCAGTTACACGGGGGGTTTCGGCACTGAAGCTTTCTTT
V: TRBV6-5
J: TRBJ1-1
D: -
size: -

CDR3: CASSYGQGRYNEQFF
DNA: TGTGCCAGCAGTTACGGACAGGGGCGCTACAATGAGCAGTTCTTC
V: TRBV2
J: TRBJ2-1
D: TRBD1
size: -

CDR3: CSVEDSARAFF
DNA: TGCAGCGTTGAAGATTCCGCTCGCGCTTTCTTT
V: TRBV29-1
J: TRBJ1-1
D: -
size: -

CDR3: CATGRDPGHSNSYNEQFF
DNA: TGTGCCACCGGCAGAGATCCAGGGCACTCGAACTCCTACAATGAGCAGTTCTTC
V: TRBV15
J: TRBJ2-1
D: -
size: -

CDR3: CASSIGGYEQYF
DNA: TGTGCCAGTAGTATAGGGGGCTACGAGCAGTACTTC
V: TRBV19
J: TRBJ2-7
D: -
size: -

CDR3: CASSYGLNRNIQYF
DNA: TGTGCCAGCAGTTATGGGTTGAATCGGAACATTCAGTACTTC
V: TRBV6-5
J: TRBJ2-4
D: -
size: -

CDR3: CASSSDGSKVQFF
DNA: TGTGCCAGCAGCTCAGACGGTTCAAAGGTGCAGTTCTTC
V: TRBV7-9
J: TRBJ2-1
D: -
size: -

CDR3: CASSDSSGRGYTF
DNA: TGTGCCAGCAGTGACTCGAGCGGGAGGGGCTACACCTTC
V: TRBV6-4
J: TRBJ1-2
D: -
size: -

CDR3: CASNQGRYEQYF
DNA: TGTGCCAGCAATCAAGGTCGTTACGAGCAGTACTTC
V: TRBV28
J: TRBJ2-7
D: -
size: -

CDR3: CASSVISNGEQYF
DNA: TGTGCCAGCAGCGTCATAAGCAACGGTGAGCAGTACTTC
V: TRBV9
J: TRBJ2-7
D: -
size: once

CDR3: CASSISGTVNTEAFF
DNA: TGTGCCAGTAGTATTTCCGGGACAGTAAACACTGAAGCTTTCTTT
V: TRBV19
J: TRBJ1-1
D: TRBD1
size: -

CDR3: CASSQDMSGNGYTF
DNA: TGTGCCAGCAGCCAAGATATGTCGGGGAATGGCTACACCTTC
V: TRBV14
J: TRBJ1-2
D: -
size: once

CDR3: CASSNTGTLNEQFF
DNA: TGCGCCAGCAGCAACACCGGGACACTCAATGAGCAGTTCTTC
V: TRBV5-1
J: TRBJ2-1
D: -
size: -

CDR3: CASSEQWGFYNEQFF
DNA: TGTGCCAGCAGTGAACAGTGGGGCTTCTACAATGAGCAGTTCTTC
V: TRBV6-1
J: TRBJ2-1
D: -
size: -

CDR3: CASSPRAGGETQYF
DNA: TGTGCCAGCAGCCCACGGGCAGGCGGGGAGACCCAGTACTTC
V: TRBV11-2
J: TRBJ2-5
D: -
size: -

CDR3: CASSFSDNGYTF
DNA: TGTGCCAGCAGCTTTTCGGATAATGGCTACACCTTC
V: TRBV5-5
J: TRBJ1-2
D: -
size: -

CDR3: CASSRSRTGEYGYTF
DNA: TGCGCCAGCAGTCGATCACGGACAGGGGAATATGGCTACACCTTC
V: TRBV4-3
J: TRBJ1-2
D: TRBD1
size: -

CDR3: CAWRTGTASTDTQYF
DNA: TGTGCCTGGAGAACCGGGACAGCTAGCACAGATACGCAGTATTTT
V: TRBV30
J: TRBJ2-3
D: TRBD1
size: -

CDR3: CASRRVNTGELFF
DNA: TGTGCCAGCAGGAGAGTGAACACCGGGGAGCTGTTTTTT
V: TRBV2
J: TRBJ2-2
D: -
size: few

CDR3: CASSLGRGRGLFYEQYF
DNA: TGTGCCAGCAGCTTAGGTCGCGGCAGAGGATTATTCTACGAGCAGTACTTC
V: TRBV7-2
J: TRBJ2-7
D: -
size: -

CDR3: CASRETGTEKETQYF
DNA: TGTGCCAGCAGAGAGACCGGGACCGAGAAAGAGACCCAGTACTTC
V: TRBV6-1
J: TRBJ2-5
D: -
size: -

CDR3: CASSPVAGTGYSEKLFF
DNA: TGTGCCAGCTCACCTGTCGCAGGAACGGGGTATAGTGAAAAACTGTTTTTT
V: TRBV18
J: TRBJ1-4
D: -
size: -

CDR3: CASSILRHRGNIPSGANVLTF
DNA: TGTGCCAGTAGTATCCTCCGCCACAGGGGCAACATACCTTCTGGGGCCAACGTCCTGACTTTC
V: TRBV19
J: TRBJ2-6
D: TRBD1
size: -

CDR3: CASSLGGTEIYEQYF
DNA: TGTGCCAGCAGCTTGGGGGGGACAGAAATCTACGAGCAGTACTTC
V: TRBV5-4
J: TRBJ2-7
D: TRBD1
size: -

CDR3: CASSVAAESPLHF
DNA: TGTGCCAGCAGCGTAGCGGCAGAATCACCCCTCCACTTT
V: TRBV9
J: TRBJ1-6
D: -
size: few

CDR3: CATSSGRRVEQYF
DNA: TGTGCCACCAGCAGCGGAAGGCGGGTTGAGCAGTACTTC
V: TRBV15
J: TRBJ2-7
D: -
size: medium-sized

CDR3: CSVVYTEAFF
DNA: TGCAGCGTTGTTTACACTGAAGCTTTCTTT
V: TRBV29-1
J: TRBJ1-1
D: -
size: few

CDR3: CASSLTPQTQYF
DNA: TGTGCCAGCAGCTTAACTCCGCAGACCCAGTACTTC
V: TRBV11-2
J: TRBJ2-5
D: -
size: -

CDR3: CASSFGTLNTEAFF
DNA: TGTGCCAGCAGCTTCGGCACCCTGAACACTGAAGCTTTCTTT
V: TRBV5-8
J: TRBJ1-1
D: -
size: -

CDR3: CASSLEGSYNEQFF
DNA: TGTGCCAGCAGCTTGGAGGGGTCCTACAATGAGCAGTTCTTC
V: TRBV7-9
J: TRBJ2-1
D: -
size: -

CDR3: CASSQWTRSGNTIYF
DNA: TGTGCCAGCAGTCAGTGGACACGCTCTGGAAACACCATATATTTT
V: TRBV6-6
J: TRBJ1-3
D: -
size: once

CDR3: CASSASVLFGGMNTEAFF
DNA: TGTGCCAGCAGCGCCAGCGTCTTATTTGGAGGGATGAACACTGAAGCTTTCTTT
V: TRBV9
J: TRBJ1-1
D: -
size: -

CDR3: CASPVLQGSVSLDTYEQYF
DNA: TGTGCCAGCCCCGTCCTCCAGGGATCTGTTTCCTTGGACACCTACGAGCAGTACTTC
V: TRBV18
J: TRBJ2-7
D: -
size: -

CDR3: CASSASTARGWEKLFF
DNA: TGTGCCAGCAGTGCTTCGACAGCCCGGGGGTGGGAAAAACTGTTTTTT
V: TRBV6-1
J: TRBJ1-4
D: -
size: -

CDR3: CASSELRGTGNYGYTF
DNA: TGTGCCAGCAGTGAACTACGGGGGACGGGTAACTATGGCTACACCTTC
V: TRBV25-1
J: TRBJ1-2
D: -
size: few

CDR3: CATVRTGYQGEQYF
DNA: TGTGCCACCGTCCGAACAGGGTATCAAGGCGAGCAGTACTTC
V: TRBV6-5
J: TRBJ2-7
D: -
size: few

CDR3: CSAQPRDIYPPGSNQPQHF
DNA: TGCAGCGCGCAGCCTCGGGACATATACCCGCCGGGTAGCAATCAGCCCCAGCATTTT
V: TRBV29-1
J: TRBJ1-5
D: -
size: -

CDR3: CASSPQQGQYF
DNA: TGTGCCAGCTCACCCCAGCAGGGACAGTACTTC
V: TRBV18
J: TRBJ2-7
D: -
size: once

CDR3: CASDRAGETQYF
DNA: TGTGCCAGCGACAGGGCGGGGGAGACCCAGTACTTC
V: TRBV7-9
J: TRBJ2-5
D: -
size: -

CDR3: CASSPNIGSPNYGYTF
DNA: TGTGCCAGCTCACCGAATATCGGGTCACCTAACTATGGCTACACCTTC
V: TRBV18
J: TRBJ1-2
D: -
size: -

CDR3: CAIRGQGGSEAFF
DNA: TGTGCCATCAGGGGACAGGGAGGGTCTGAAGCTTTCTTT
V: TRBV10-3
J: TRBJ1-1
D: TRBD1
size: -

CDR3: CASSLGPGGSSYEQYF
DNA: TGTGCCAGCAGCTTAGGTCCCGGCGGCAGTTCCTACGAGCAGTACTTC
V: TRBV7-8
J: TRBJ2-7
D: -
size: -

CDR3: CASSRDRADGYTF
DNA: TGTGCCAGCAGCCGCGACAGGGCGGATGGCTACACCTTC
V: TRBV11-2
J: TRBJ1-2
D: TRBD1
size: -

CDR3: CASSLDQPRYGYTF
DNA: TGCGCCAGCAGCTTGGACCAGCCGAGGTATGGCTACACCTTC
V: TRBV5-1
J: TRBJ1-2
D: -
size: -

CDR3: CASSEAVHQNEKLFF
DNA: TGTGCCAGCAGTGAAGCGGTTCACCAGAATGAAAAACTGTTTTTT
V: TRBV6-1
J: TRBJ1-4
D: -
size: once

CDR3: CASSLGQGIGETQYF
DNA: TGTGCCAGCAGCCTAGGACAGGGCATTGGAGAGACCCAGTACTTC
V: TRBV7-9
J: TRBJ2-5
D: TRBD1
size: -

CDR3: CASSLSVAEAFF
DNA: TGTGCCAGCAGCTTATCGGTCGCTGAAGCTTTCTTT
V: TRBV7-9
J: TRBJ1-1
D: -
size: few

CDR3: CASSLGTLSFEKLFF
DNA: TGTGCCAGCAGCCTGGGGACGCTCTCTTTTGAAAAACTGTTTTTT
V: TRBV13
J: TRBJ1-4
D: -
size: -

CDR3: CAWSVLGLNTEAFF
DNA: TGTGCCTGGAGTGTACTGGGTCTGAACACTGAAGCTTTCTTT
V: TRBV30
J: TRBJ1-1
D: -
size: -

CDR3: CASSLVGTETQYF
DNA: TGTGCCAGCAGCTTGGTGGGAACGGAGACCCAGTACTTC
V: TRBV5-6
J: TRBJ2-5
D: -
size: -

CDR3: CASSYSNTFTGELFF
DNA: TGTGCCAGCAGCTACTCAAATACTTTCACCGGGGAGCTGTTTTTT
V: TRBV7-2
J: TRBJ2-2
D: -
size: -

CDR3: CASSPRAGSSYEQYF
DNA: TGTGCCAGCTCACCAAGGGCGGGGAGCTCCTACGAGCAGTACTTC
V: TRBV18
J: TRBJ2-7
D: -
size: once

CDR3: CASRVQGAQEQFF
DNA: TGCGCCAGCAGGGTGCAGGGGGCGCAGGAGCAGTTCTTC
V: TRBV4-1
J: TRBJ2-1
D: TRBD1
size: -

CDR3: CASSLAGTDTQYF
DNA: TGTGCCAGCAGCTTGGCGGGGACAGATACGCAGTATTTT
V: TRBV11-2
J: TRBJ2-3
D: -
size: -

CDR3: CASSPDGSYEQYF
DNA: TGTGCCAGTAGCCCGGACGGCTCCTACGAGCAGTACTTC
V: TRBV19
J: TRBJ2-7
D: -
size: -